Listed below are T cell receptor beta chains from one sample, sequenced in a study of a mutant IDH1 vaccine in newly diagnosed glioma. Antigens for these TCRs are unknown. TCRdb's table, derived via immunoSEQ multiplex PCR, lists solely in-frame clones and lacks some. The profile shows roughly 86,000 clones, roughly 77% of them singletons. This material consisted of PBMCs, taken from a glioma patient whose treatment included an IDH1 peptide vaccine. The receptors shown here come from a man aged 40-55 years with glioma. Each CDR3 is given with its conserved first and last residue. D genes are given only for firm matches. Size is omitted from some rows. Given values are once, few, many or a class for expanded clones.

CDR3aa: CASSLGGRFHQPQHF; CDR3nt: TGTGCCAGCAGCTTGGGGGGGAGGTTTCATCAGCCCCAGCATTTT; d_gene: -; abundance: -; j_gene: TRBJ1-5; v_gene: TRBV5-4
CDR3aa: CATSREAGGVAGELFF; CDR3nt: TGTGCCACCAGCAGAGAGGCAGGGGGCGTCGCCGGGGAGCTGTTTTTT; d_gene: TRBD1; abundance: -; j_gene: TRBJ2-2; v_gene: TRBV15
CDR3aa: CASSEGYRDTQYF; CDR3nt: TGTGCCAGCAGTGAGGGATACAGGGATACGCAGTATTTT; d_gene: -; abundance: -; j_gene: TRBJ2-3; v_gene: TRBV2
CDR3aa: CASSEGQEYNEQFF; CDR3nt: TGTGCCAGCAGTGAAGGACAGGAGTACAATGAGCAGTTCTTC; d_gene: -; abundance: -; j_gene: TRBJ2-1; v_gene: TRBV6-1
CDR3aa: CASSPTGGLEGYTF; CDR3nt: TGTGCCAGCAGCCCAACGGGGGGCTTGGAAGGCTACACCTTC; d_gene: -; abundance: -; j_gene: TRBJ1-2; v_gene: TRBV5-4
CDR3aa: CASSPGQNYEQYF; CDR3nt: TGCGCCAGCAGCCCCGGACAGAACTACGAGCAGTACTTC; d_gene: -; abundance: -; j_gene: TRBJ2-7; v_gene: TRBV5-1
CDR3aa: CASIGGVSSYEQYF; CDR3nt: TGTGCCAGCATCGGCGGGGTTTCCTCCTACGAGCAGTACTTC; d_gene: -; abundance: -; j_gene: TRBJ2-7; v_gene: TRBV28
CDR3aa: CAYGTGVYEQYF; CDR3nt: TGTGCCTACGGGACAGGGGTCTACGAGCAGTACTTC; d_gene: TRBD1; abundance: -; j_gene: TRBJ2-7; v_gene: TRBV30
CDR3aa: CAEGGDRGTDTQYF; CDR3nt: TGTGCTGAGGGAGGGGACAGAGGAACAGATACGCAGTATTTT; d_gene: -; abundance: -; j_gene: TRBJ2-3; v_gene: TRBV30
CDR3aa: CASSEEGWEQFF; CDR3nt: TGTGCCAGCAGCGAGGAGGGATGGGAGCAGTTCTTC; d_gene: -; abundance: -; j_gene: TRBJ2-1; v_gene: TRBV9
CDR3aa: CASSQDLKTEREGPYEQYF; CDR3nt: TGCGCCAGCAGCCAAGATTTGAAAACTGAGCGGGAGGGCCCCTACGAGCAGTACTTC; d_gene: TRBD2; abundance: -; j_gene: TRBJ2-7; v_gene: TRBV4-3
CDR3aa: CSVVGPYEQYF; CDR3nt: TGCAGCGTTGTAGGCCCCTACGAGCAGTACTTC; d_gene: -; abundance: -; j_gene: TRBJ2-7; v_gene: TRBV29-1
CDR3aa: CASSVAAGHSPLHF; CDR3nt: TGTGCCAGCAGCGTAGCGGCAGGCCATTCACCCCTCCACTTT; d_gene: -; abundance: -; j_gene: TRBJ1-6; v_gene: TRBV9
CDR3aa: CASSLPYRGTGELFF; CDR3nt: TGTGCCAGCAGCCTCCCCTATCGAGGCACCGGGGAGCTGTTTTTT; d_gene: -; abundance: -; j_gene: TRBJ2-2; v_gene: TRBV5-4
CDR3aa: CAISESLAETQYF; CDR3nt: TGTGCCATCAGTGAGTCTTTGGCGGAGACCCAGTACTTC; d_gene: -; abundance: -; j_gene: TRBJ2-5; v_gene: TRBV10-3
CDR3aa: CASSAPRGSNYGYTF; CDR3nt: TGTGCCAGCAGTGCCCCCCGAGGATCTAACTATGGCTACACCTTC; d_gene: -; abundance: -; j_gene: TRBJ1-2; v_gene: TRBV2
CDR3aa: CASSLQGVNNYGYTF; CDR3nt: TGTGCCAGCAGCTTACAGGGGGTTAACAACTATGGCTACACCTTC; d_gene: TRBD1; abundance: once; j_gene: TRBJ1-2; v_gene: TRBV7-2
CDR3aa: CASSSGPNSYGYTF; CDR3nt: TGTGCCAGCAGCTCGGGCCCGAACTCCTATGGCTACACCTTC; d_gene: -; abundance: -; j_gene: TRBJ1-2; v_gene: TRBV5-4
CDR3aa: CASSSLRGAGELFF; CDR3nt: TGTGCCAGTAGTTCGCTCAGGGGGGCCGGGGAGCTGTTTTTT; d_gene: -; abundance: -; j_gene: TRBJ2-2; v_gene: TRBV19
CDR3aa: CASSDGTGVDEQFF; CDR3nt: TGTGCCAGCAGCGACGGGACAGGGGTCGATGAGCAGTTCTTC; d_gene: TRBD1; abundance: -; j_gene: TRBJ2-1; v_gene: TRBV2
CDR3aa: CASSDWQNYGYTF; CDR3nt: TGCGCCAGCAGTGACTGGCAGAACTATGGCTACACCTTC; d_gene: -; abundance: -; j_gene: TRBJ1-2; v_gene: TRBV10-2
CDR3aa: CASSYVRGRFEQYF; CDR3nt: TGTGCCAGCAGTTACGTAAGGGGGCGTTTCGAGCAGTACTTC; d_gene: TRBD1; abundance: few; j_gene: TRBJ2-7; v_gene: TRBV6-5
CDR3aa: CASRPHRVRETQYF; CDR3nt: TGCGCCAGCAGGCCCCACAGGGTCCGTGAGACCCAGTACTTC; d_gene: -; abundance: -; j_gene: TRBJ2-5; v_gene: TRBV4-1
CDR3aa: CASSEITGGPVQYF; CDR3nt: TGCGCCAGCAGTGAAATTACGGGGGGCCCGGTTCAGTACTTC; d_gene: -; abundance: -; j_gene: TRBJ2-4; v_gene: TRBV10-2
CDR3aa: CASSSKYGYTF; CDR3nt: TGTGCCAGCAGTTCCAAGTATGGCTACACCTTC; d_gene: -; abundance: -; j_gene: TRBJ1-2; v_gene: TRBV6-5
CDR3aa: CSVQGFGSYGYTF; CDR3nt: TGCAGCGTTCAGGGTTTCGGGAGCTATGGCTACACCTTC; d_gene: -; abundance: -; j_gene: TRBJ1-2; v_gene: TRBV29-1
CDR3aa: CASSEWRLAANNEQFF; CDR3nt: TGTGCCAGCAGTGAATGGCGGCTAGCGGCGAACAATGAGCAGTTCTTC; d_gene: TRBD2; abundance: -; j_gene: TRBJ2-1; v_gene: TRBV6-1
CDR3aa: CASSYLLNTEAFF; CDR3nt: TGTGCCAGCAGTTACCTACTCAACACTGAAGCTTTCTTT; d_gene: -; abundance: -; j_gene: TRBJ1-1; v_gene: TRBV6-5
CDR3aa: CAIRGQGKDSRTDTQYF; CDR3nt: TGTGCCATCCGGGGACAGGGGAAGGACTCGCGAACAGATACGCAGTATTTT; d_gene: TRBD1; abundance: -; j_gene: TRBJ2-3; v_gene: TRBV10-3
CDR3aa: CASNRAQGGGYTF; CDR3nt: TGTGCCAGCAACAGGGCTCAGGGAGGTGGCTACACCTTC; d_gene: -; abundance: -; j_gene: TRBJ1-2; v_gene: TRBV25-1
CDR3aa: CASSLALEGVGEKLFF; CDR3nt: TGTGCCAGCAGCTTAGCCCTGGAAGGGGTAGGAGAAAAACTGTTTTTT; d_gene: -; abundance: -; j_gene: TRBJ1-4; v_gene: TRBV7-8
CDR3aa: CAWSDGGGSYNEQFF; CDR3nt: TGTGCCTGGAGTGATGGCGGGGGATCCTACAATGAGCAGTTCTTC; d_gene: TRBD2; abundance: -; j_gene: TRBJ2-1; v_gene: TRBV30
CDR3aa: CASTRAGTGELFF; CDR3nt: TGTGCCAGTACCAGGGCTGGGACCGGGGAGCTGTTTTTT; d_gene: -; abundance: once; j_gene: TRBJ2-2; v_gene: TRBV19
CDR3aa: CASSRLRGQGEQYF; CDR3nt: TGTGCCAGCAGCCGTTTAAGGGGGCAAGGCGAGCAGTACTTC; d_gene: TRBD1; abundance: -; j_gene: TRBJ2-7; v_gene: TRBV7-2
CDR3aa: CASSGSYEQYF; CDR3nt: TGCGCCAGCAGTGGCTCCTACGAGCAGTACTTC; d_gene: -; abundance: -; j_gene: TRBJ2-7; v_gene: TRBV10-2
CDR3aa: CSVQAGQGSYEQYF; CDR3nt: TGCAGCGTCCAAGCAGGCCAGGGCTCCTACGAGCAGTACTTC; d_gene: -; abundance: -; j_gene: TRBJ2-7; v_gene: TRBV29-1
CDR3aa: CASNMGPSRDEQFF; CDR3nt: TGCGCCAGCAATATGGGACCCTCACGAGATGAGCAGTTCTTC; d_gene: -; abundance: -; j_gene: TRBJ2-1; v_gene: TRBV5-1
CDR3aa: CASSFPPRDREETQYF; CDR3nt: TGTGCTAGCAGCTTTCCCCCCAGAGACAGGGAAGAGACCCAGTACTTC; d_gene: TRBD1; abundance: -; j_gene: TRBJ2-5; v_gene: TRBV7-7
CDR3aa: CAWSGSGGADEQFF; CDR3nt: TGTGCCTGGAGTGGAAGCGGGGGGGCCGATGAGCAGTTCTTC; d_gene: TRBD2; abundance: -; j_gene: TRBJ2-1; v_gene: TRBV30
CDR3aa: CASSDSRGWSTGELFF; CDR3nt: TGCGCCAGCAGTGACTCCCGGGGGTGGTCGACCGGGGAGCTGTTTTTT; d_gene: -; abundance: -; j_gene: TRBJ2-2; v_gene: TRBV10-2